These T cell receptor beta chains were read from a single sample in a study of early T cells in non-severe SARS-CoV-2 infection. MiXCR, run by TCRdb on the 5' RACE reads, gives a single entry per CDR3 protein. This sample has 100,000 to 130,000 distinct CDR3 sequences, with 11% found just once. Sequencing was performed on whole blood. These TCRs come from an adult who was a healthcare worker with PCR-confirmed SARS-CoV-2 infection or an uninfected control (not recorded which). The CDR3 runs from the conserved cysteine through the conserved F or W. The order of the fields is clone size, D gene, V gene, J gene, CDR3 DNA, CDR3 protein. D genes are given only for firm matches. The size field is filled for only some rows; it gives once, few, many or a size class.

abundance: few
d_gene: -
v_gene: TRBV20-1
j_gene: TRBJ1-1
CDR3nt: TGCAGTGCTAAGGGCGGGGGCACTGAAGCTTTCTTT
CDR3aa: CSAKGGGTEAFF

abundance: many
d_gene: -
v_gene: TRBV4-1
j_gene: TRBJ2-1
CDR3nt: TGCGCCAGCAGCCCGCAGACCCTCGCGGCAGGGCAGTTCTTC
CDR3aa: CASSPQTLAAGQFF

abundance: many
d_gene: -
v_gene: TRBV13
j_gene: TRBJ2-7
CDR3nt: TGTGCCAGCAGCTTAGCTGCGGGGTCCAGCGAGCAGTACTTC
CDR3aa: CASSLAAGSSEQYF

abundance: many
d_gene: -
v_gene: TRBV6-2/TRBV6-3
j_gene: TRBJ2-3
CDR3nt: TGTGCCAGCAGTGCGTCCGGGATGATGGCAGATACGCAGTATTTT
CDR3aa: CASSASGMMADTQYF

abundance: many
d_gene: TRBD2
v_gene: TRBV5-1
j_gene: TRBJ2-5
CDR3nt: TGCGCCAGCAGCACCGGGACTAGCGGATTTCAAGAGACCCAGTACTTC
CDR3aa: CASSTGTSGFQETQYF

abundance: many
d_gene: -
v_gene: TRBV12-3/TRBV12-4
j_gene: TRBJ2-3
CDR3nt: TGTGCCAGCAGGTACCGGGACATGAGCACAGATACGCAGTATTTT
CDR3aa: CASRYRDMSTDTQYF

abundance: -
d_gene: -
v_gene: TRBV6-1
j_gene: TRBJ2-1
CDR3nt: TGTGCCAGCAGTGAAGTGTTAGCGAACTCCTACAATGAGCAGTTCTTC
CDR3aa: CASSEVLANSYNEQFF

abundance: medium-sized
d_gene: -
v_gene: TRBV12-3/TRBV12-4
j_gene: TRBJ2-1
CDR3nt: TGTGCCAGCAGTTTGGCTCTTTGGTCTACCTCTCCGTTCTTC
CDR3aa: CASSLALWSTSPFF

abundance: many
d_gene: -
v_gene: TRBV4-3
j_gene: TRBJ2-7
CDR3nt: TGCGCCAGCAGCCAAGGTGACGCAAACTACGAGCAGTACTTC
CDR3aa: CASSQGDANYEQYF

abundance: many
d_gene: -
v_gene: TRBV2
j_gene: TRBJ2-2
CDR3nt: TGTGCCAGCAGCAAAGGTCCGAACACCGGGGAGCTGTTTTTT
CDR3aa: CASSKGPNTGELFF

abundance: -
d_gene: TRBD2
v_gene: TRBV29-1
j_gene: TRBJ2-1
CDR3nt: TGCAGCGTTGCCTCTAGCGGGAGAGAGGGTGAGCAGTTCTTC
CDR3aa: CSVASSGREGEQFF

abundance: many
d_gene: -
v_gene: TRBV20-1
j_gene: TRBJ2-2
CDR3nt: TGCAGTGCTAGTGGCGGGGCCGGGGAGCTGTTTTTT
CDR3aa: CSASGGAGELFF

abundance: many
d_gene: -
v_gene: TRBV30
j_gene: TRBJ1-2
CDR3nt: TGTGCCTGGAGTGTGGCAGGGAACTATGGCTACACCTTC
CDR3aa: CAWSVAGNYGYTF

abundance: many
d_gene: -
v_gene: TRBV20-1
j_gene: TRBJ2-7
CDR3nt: TGCAGTGCTAGAGGAAGTTCCCGAAGGTCCTACGAGCAGTACTTC
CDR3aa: CSARGSSRRSYEQYF

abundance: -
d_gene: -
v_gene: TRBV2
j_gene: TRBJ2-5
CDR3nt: TGTGCCAGCAGTGAATCGACCGGAGAGACCCAGTACTTC
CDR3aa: CASSESTGETQYF

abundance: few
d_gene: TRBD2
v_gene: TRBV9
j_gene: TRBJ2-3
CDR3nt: TGTGCCAGCAGCGTAGTGTCTAGCGGACATACCACAGATACGCAGTATTTT
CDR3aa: CASSVVSSGHTTDTQYF

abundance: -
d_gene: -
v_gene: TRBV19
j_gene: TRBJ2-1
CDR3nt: TGTGCCAGTAGGAACAACAGAGGCTCCTACAATGAGCAGTTCTTC
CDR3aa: CASRNNRGSYNEQFF

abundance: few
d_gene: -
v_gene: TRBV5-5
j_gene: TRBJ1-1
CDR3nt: TGTGCCAGCAGCTTTGGCCTCACGCTCACTGAAGCTTTCTTT
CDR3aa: CASSFGLTLTEAFF

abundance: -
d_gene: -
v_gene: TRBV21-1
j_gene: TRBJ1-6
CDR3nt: TGTGCCAGCGATAACGGGCCAGGCTGGGGGGATTCACCCCTCCACTTT
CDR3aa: CASDNGPGWGDSPLHF

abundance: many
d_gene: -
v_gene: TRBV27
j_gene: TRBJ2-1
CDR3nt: TGTGCCAGCAGTAGGAGCCCACTAGCTCTCGCGACCAATGAGCAGTTCTTC
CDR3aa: CASSRSPLALATNEQFF

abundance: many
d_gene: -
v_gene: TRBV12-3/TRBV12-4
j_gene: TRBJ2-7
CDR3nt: TGTGCCAGCAGGCGCAGGGGCGAAACCTACGAGCAGTACTTC
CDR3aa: CASRRRGETYEQYF

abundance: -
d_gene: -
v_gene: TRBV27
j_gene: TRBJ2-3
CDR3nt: TGTGCCAGCAGTCCCCCCCGTGAGAGGGATAAGGCAGATACGCAGTATTTT
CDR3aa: CASSPPRERDKADTQYF

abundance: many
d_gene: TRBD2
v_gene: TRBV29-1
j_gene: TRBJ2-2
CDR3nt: TGCAGCGTTACCCGGGGGGATTCGAACACCGGGGAGCTGTTTTTT
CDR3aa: CSVTRGDSNTGELFF

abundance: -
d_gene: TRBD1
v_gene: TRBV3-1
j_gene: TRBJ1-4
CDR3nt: TGTGCCAGCAGCAGGACAGGAACGAATGAAAAACTGTTTTTT
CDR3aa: CASSRTGTNEKLFF